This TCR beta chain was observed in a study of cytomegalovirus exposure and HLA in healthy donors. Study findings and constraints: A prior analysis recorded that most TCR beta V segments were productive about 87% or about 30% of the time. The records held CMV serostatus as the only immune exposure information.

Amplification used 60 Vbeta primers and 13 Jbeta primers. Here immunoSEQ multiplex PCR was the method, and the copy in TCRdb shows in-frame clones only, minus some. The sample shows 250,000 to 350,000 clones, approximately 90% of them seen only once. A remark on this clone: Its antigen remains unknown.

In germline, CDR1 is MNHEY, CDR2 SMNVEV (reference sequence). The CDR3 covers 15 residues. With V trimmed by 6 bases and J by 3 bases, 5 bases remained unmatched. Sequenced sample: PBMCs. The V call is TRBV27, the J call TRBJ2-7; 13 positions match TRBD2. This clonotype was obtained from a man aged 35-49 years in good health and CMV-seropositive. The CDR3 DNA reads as TGTGCCAGCAGGATCGGGACTAGCGGGAACTACGAGCAGTACTTC. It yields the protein CASRIGTSGNYEQYF.